These 10 T cell receptor beta chains were sequenced from one sample in a study of control samples from healthy donors and cancer patients. Profiling relied on immunoSEQ multiplex PCR, and the TCRdb table lists in-frame clones only, not all of them. The data contain about 49,000 clones, approximately 94% of them singletons. The sequencing sample was made of PBMCs. Source of these receptors: a young man with colorectal cancer.

The chain couples TRBV12-3 or TRBV12-4 to TRBJ2-3, with D hard to call. CDR3 length: 13 residues. Trimming pared 5 bases from V and 4 bases from J, leaving 10 bases between. CDR3 protein: CASSLLRADTQYF. Here the CDR3 DNA reads TGTGCCAGCAGTCTGTTAAGGGCAGATACGCAGTATTTT.

The CDR3 is CASSLEATRRTDTQYF. CDR3 DNA sequence: TGTGCCAGCAGCTTAGAGGCGACGAGACGCACAGATACGCAGTATTTT. The chain combines TRBV11-2 with TRBJ2-3; D uncertain. V lost 0 bases, J lost 1 base, and 11 bases lay in between. Germline V gives CDR1 SGHAT, CDR2 FQNNGV. The CDR3 extends over 16 amino acids.

The V call is TRBV7-9, the J call TRBJ1-1; D gene ambiguous. Germline-derived CDR1 and CDR2 are SEHNR and FQNEAQ (reference sequence). V lost 2 bases and J lost 0, with 7 bases in between. CDR3 length equals 14 residues. CDR3 sequence: CASSLLGMNTEAFF. The CDR3 DNA is TGTGCCAGCAGCTTACTGGGGATGAACACTGAAGCTTTCTTT.

V and J are TRBV7-2 and TRBJ1-1, with 9 nucleotides matching TRBD1. The germline gives CDR1 SGHTA, CDR2 FQGNSA. The CDR3 spans 18 residues. V dropped 4 bases and J dropped 6; count of bases not matched to a gene: 18. CDR3 nucleotide sequence: TGTGCCAGCAGCTCCCAGGGTTTTTCCCCGGGACAGGGACCTGAAGCTTTCTTT. This sequence encodes CASSSQGFSPGQGPEAFF.

The V gene is TRBV23-1, the J gene TRBJ2-7; the D call may be TRBD1 or TRBD2 (5 bases each). TRBV23-1 is labeled an ORF, and its function is uncertain. The CDR3 consists of 14 residues. Deletions cut 4 bases from V and 1 base from J, with 11 bases between. CDR3 in amino acids: CASSLGDRSYEQYV. Here the CDR3 DNA reads TGCGCCAGCAGTCTGGGGGACCGATCCTACGAGCAGTACGTC.

The J gene is TRBJ1-1, the V gene TRBV6-2 or TRBV6-3; D gene uncertain. CDR1 and CDR2 (germline): MNHEY, SVGEGT. The V gene lost 0 bases and the J gene lost 5 bases, with 13 bases spanning the gap. This CDR3 has 15 amino acids. The CDR3 loop reads CASSYSQLPGTEAFF. In DNA form, the CDR3 reads TGTGCCAGCAGTTACTCCCAGCTCCCTGGGACTGAAGCTTTCTTT.

The V and J genes are TRBV27 and TRBJ1-3; D remains unclear. The V gene's germline CDR1 is MNHEY and CDR2 SMNVEV (reference sequence). CDR3 size: 14 residues. Trimming took off 7 bases at V and 0 bases at J, with 10 bases between the two ends. The CDR3 DNA reads TGTGCCAGCAAACCCAAGAGCTCTGGAAACACCATATATTTT. Translation gives CASKPKSSGNTIYF.

This clone appeared once. The chain has TRBV7-9 and TRBJ1-2; maybe TRBD1 (5 bases). The CDR3 is made up of 16 amino acids. V lost 4 bases to trimming and J lost 8 bases, with 23 bases between them. Germline CDR1 is SEHNR and CDR2 is FQNEAQ (reference sequence). The CDR3 bases are TGTGCCAGCAGCTCGGAAAGGGACGGTCTCATTCGGGGCTACACCTTC. This encodes CASSSERDGLIRGYTF.

In regard to this clone: Given the absence of the conserved phenylalanine or tryptophan at the CDR3 end, a read error is likely. It is unclear where the CDR3 begins or ends on the DNA, so no DNA is shown, and the CDR3 is as TCRdb lists it. V usage is TRBV5-1 and J usage is TRBJ2-7; the D segment call TRBD2 is taken from the table without a DNA check. The CDR3 is 10 amino acids in total, end residues counted. Per the germline V gene, CDR1 is SGHRS and CDR2 is YFSETQ. The CDR3 reads CASTIAPGLQ.

J is TRBJ1-6 and V is TRBV6-5; no reliable D call. V lost 5 bases and J 3 bases, leaving 2 bases between the germline ends. CDR1 and CDR2 (germline): MNHEY, SVGAGI. The CDR3 runs 12 residues. The chain's CDR3 is CASSSYNSPLHF. For the CDR3, the DNA is TGTGCCAGCAGTAGCTATAATTCACCCCTCCACTTT.